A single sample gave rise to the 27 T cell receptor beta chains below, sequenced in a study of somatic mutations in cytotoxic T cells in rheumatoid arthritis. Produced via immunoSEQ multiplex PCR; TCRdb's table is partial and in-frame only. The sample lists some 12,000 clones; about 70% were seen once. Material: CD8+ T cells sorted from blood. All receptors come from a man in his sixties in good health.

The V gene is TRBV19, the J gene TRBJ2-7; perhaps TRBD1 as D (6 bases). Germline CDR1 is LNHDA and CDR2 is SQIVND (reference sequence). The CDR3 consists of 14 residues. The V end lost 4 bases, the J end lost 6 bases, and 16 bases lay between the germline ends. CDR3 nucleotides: TGTGCCAGTAGTAGAACGACAGGCGCCCCCGAGCAGTACTTC. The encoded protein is CASSRTTGAPEQYF.

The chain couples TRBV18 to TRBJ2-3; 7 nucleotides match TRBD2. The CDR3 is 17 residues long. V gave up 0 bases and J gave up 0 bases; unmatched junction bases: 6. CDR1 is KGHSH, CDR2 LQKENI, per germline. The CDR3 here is CASSPPDSGLSTDTQYF. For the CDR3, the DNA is TGTGCCAGCTCACCACCAGATAGCGGGCTAAGCACAGATACGCAGTATTTT.

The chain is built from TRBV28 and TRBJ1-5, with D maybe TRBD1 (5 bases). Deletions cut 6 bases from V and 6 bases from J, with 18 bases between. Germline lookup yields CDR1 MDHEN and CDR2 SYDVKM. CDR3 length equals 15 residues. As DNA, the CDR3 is TGTGCCAGCAGCCACTTAATGGGGGGAGTTCAGCCCCAGCATTTT. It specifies CASSHLMGGVQPQHF.

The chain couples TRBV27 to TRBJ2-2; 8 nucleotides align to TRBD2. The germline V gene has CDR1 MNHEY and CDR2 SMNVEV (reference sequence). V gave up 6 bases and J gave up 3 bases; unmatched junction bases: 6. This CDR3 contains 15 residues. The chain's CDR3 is CASRSGSRDTGELFF. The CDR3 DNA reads TGTGCCAGCAGGAGCGGGAGTCGGGACACCGGGGAGCTGTTTTTT.

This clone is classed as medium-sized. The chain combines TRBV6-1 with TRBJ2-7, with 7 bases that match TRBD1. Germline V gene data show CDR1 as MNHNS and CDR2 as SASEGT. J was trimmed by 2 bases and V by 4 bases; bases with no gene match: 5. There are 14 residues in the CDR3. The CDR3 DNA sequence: TGTGCCAGCAGTGCCGGGACAGAGGCCTACGAGCAGTACTTC. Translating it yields CASSAGTEAYEQYF.

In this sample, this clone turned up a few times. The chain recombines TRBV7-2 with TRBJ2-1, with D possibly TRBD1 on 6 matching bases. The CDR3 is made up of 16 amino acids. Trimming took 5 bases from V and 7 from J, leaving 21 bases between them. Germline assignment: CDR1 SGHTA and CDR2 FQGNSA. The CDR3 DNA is TGTGCCAGCAGCATTTGGGACACCCCGGAGAGGAATGAGCAGTTCTTC. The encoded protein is CASSIWDTPERNEQFF.

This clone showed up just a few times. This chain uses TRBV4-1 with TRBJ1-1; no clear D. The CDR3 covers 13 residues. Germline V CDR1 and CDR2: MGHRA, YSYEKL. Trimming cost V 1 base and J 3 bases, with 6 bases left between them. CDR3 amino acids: CASSQASYTEAFF. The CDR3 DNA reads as TGCGCCAGCAGCCAAGCAAGCTACACTGAAGCTTTCTTT.

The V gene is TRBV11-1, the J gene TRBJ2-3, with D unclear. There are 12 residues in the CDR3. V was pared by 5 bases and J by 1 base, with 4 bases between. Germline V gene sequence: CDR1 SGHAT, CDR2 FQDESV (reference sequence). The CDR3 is CASSQGTDTQYF. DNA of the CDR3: TGTGCCAGCAGCCAGGGCACAGATACGCAGTATTTT.

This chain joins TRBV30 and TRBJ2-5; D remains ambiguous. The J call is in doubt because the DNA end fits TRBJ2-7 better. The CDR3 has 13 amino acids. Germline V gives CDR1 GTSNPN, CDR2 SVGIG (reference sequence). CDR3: CAWSPGGPHEQYF. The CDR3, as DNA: TGTGCCTGGAGTCCGGGTGGGCCCCACGAGCAGTACTTC.

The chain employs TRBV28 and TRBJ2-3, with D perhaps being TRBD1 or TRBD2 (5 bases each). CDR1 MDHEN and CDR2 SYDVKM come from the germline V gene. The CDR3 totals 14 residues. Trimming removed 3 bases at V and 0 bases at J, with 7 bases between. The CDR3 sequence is CASSLRGSTDTQYF. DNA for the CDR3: TGTGCCAGCAGTTTGAGGGGAAGCACAGATACGCAGTATTTT.

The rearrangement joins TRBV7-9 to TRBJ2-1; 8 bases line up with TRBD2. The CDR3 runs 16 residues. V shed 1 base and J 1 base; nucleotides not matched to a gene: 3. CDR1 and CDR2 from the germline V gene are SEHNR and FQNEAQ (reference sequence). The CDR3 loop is CASSLGTSGSYNEQFF. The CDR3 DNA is TGTGCCAGCAGCTTAGGAACTAGCGGATCCTACAATGAGCAGTTCTTC.

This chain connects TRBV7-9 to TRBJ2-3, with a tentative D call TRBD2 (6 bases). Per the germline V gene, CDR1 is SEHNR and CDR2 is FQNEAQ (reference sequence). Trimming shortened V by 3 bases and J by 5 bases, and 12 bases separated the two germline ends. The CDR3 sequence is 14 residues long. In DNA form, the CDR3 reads TGTGCCAGCAGCTTCTCGACGGGGGAAGATACGCAGTATTTT. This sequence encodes CASSFSTGEDTQYF. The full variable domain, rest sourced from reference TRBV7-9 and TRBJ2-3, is DTGVSQNPRHKITKRGQNVTFRCDPISEHNRLYWYRQTLGQGPEFLTYFQNEAQLEKSRLLSDRFSAERPKGSFSTLEIQRTEQGDSAMYLCASSFSTGEDTQYFGPGTRLTVL.

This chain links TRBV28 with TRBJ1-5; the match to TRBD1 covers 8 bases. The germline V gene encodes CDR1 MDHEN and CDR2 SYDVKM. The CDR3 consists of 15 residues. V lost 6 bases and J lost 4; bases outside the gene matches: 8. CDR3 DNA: TGTGCCAGCAGAGATGAGGACAGGGTTAATCAGCCCCAGCATTTT. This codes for CASRDEDRVNQPQHF.

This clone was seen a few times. CDR3 sequence: CASSYGTGGDQPQHF. CDR3 coding DNA: TGTGCCAGCAGTTACGGTACAGGGGGTGATCAGCCCCAGCATTTT. V is TRBV6-6 and J is TRBJ1-5; 8 nucleotides agree with TRBD1. CDR1 MNHNY and CDR2 SVGAGI come from the germline V gene (reference sequence). CDR3 length equals 15 residues. The trim removed 2 bases at V and 5 bases at J, leaving 5 bases unmatched.

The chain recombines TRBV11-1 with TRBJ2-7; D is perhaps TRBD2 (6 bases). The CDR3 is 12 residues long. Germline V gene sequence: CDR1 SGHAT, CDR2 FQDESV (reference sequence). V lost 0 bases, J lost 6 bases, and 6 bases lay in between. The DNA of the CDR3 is TGTGCCAGCAGCTTAGCGGGGGGCGAGCAGTACTTC. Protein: CASSLAGGEQYF. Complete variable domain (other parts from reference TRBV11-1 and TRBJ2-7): EAEVAQSPRYKITEKSQAVAFWCDPISGHATLYWYRQILGQGPELLVQFQDESVVDDSQLPKDRFSAERLKGVDSTLKIQPAELGDSAMYLCASSLAGGEQYFGPGTRLTVT.

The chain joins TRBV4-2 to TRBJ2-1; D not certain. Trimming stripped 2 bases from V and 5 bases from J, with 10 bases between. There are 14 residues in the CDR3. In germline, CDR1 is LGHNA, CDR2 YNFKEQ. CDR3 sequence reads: CASSQNPGDNEQFF. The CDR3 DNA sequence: TGTGCCAGCAGCCAAAACCCCGGAGACAATGAGCAGTTCTTC.

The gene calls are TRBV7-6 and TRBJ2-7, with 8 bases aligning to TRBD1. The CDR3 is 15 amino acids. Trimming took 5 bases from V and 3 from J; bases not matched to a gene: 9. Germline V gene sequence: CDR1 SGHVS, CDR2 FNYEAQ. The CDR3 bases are TGTGCCAGCAGCCAAGGACAGGGTAGTAACTACGAGCAGTACTTC. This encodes CASSQGQGSNYEQYF.

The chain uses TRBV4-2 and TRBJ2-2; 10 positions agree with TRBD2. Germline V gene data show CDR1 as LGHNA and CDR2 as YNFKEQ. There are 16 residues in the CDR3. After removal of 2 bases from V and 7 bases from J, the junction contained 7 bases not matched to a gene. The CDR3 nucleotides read TGTGCCAGCAGCCAATCCGGGAGCGGGGGGGTCGGGGAGCTGTTTTTT. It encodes CASSQSGSGGVGELFF.

The CDR3 nucleotides read TGTGCCAGTAGCCTGACTAGCGGGACCACAGATACGCAGTATTTT. It specifies CASSLTSGTTDTQYF. This sequence joins TRBV19 and TRBJ2-3; TRBD2 matches at 11 bases. Germline V gene lookup returns CDR1 LNHDA and CDR2 SQIVND (reference sequence). This CDR3 has 15 residues. Trimming took 6 bases from V and 2 from J; bases not matched to a gene: 4.

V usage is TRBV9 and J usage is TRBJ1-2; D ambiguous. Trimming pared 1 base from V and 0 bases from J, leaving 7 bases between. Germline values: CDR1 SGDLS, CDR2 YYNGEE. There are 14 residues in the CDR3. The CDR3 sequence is CASSVYSANYGYTF. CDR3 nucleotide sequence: TGTGCCAGCAGCGTATACTCGGCTAACTATGGCTACACCTTC. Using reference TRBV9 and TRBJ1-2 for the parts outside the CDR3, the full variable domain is DSGVTQTPKHLITATGQRVTLRCSPRSGDLSVYWYQQSLDQGLQFLIQYYNGEERAKGNILERFSAQQFPDLHSELNLSSLELGDSALYFCASSVYSANYGYTFGSGTRLTVV.

The CDR3: CASSPRDSSTDTQYF. CDR3 in DNA: TGTGCCAGCAGCCCCCGGGACAGCAGCACAGATACGCAGTATTTT. The rearrangement joins TRBV4-2 to TRBJ2-3; TRBD1 matches 7 bases. CDR1 LGHNA and CDR2 YNFKEQ come from the germline V gene. V shed 4 bases and J 0 bases; nucleotides not matched to a gene: 4. The CDR3 has 15 residues.

CDR3 nucleotides: TGTGCCATCGACGGGACCTCCTACGAGCAGTACTTC. It is translated as CAIDGTSYEQYF. The chain has TRBV2 and TRBJ2-7; TRBD1 or TRBD2 may be the D gene (5 bases each). Looked up from germline, CDR1 is SNHLY and CDR2 is FYNNEI. This CDR3 comprises 12 residues. V lost 10 bases, J lost 0 bases, and 10 bases lay in between. The full variable domain, in which reference TRBV2 and TRBJ2-7 provide the parts outside the CDR3, is EPEVTQTPSHQVTQMGQEVILRCVPISNHLYFYWYRQILGQKVEFLVSFYNNEISEKSEIFDDQFSVERPDGSNFTLKIRSTKLEDSAMYFCAIDGTSYEQYFGPGTRLTVT.

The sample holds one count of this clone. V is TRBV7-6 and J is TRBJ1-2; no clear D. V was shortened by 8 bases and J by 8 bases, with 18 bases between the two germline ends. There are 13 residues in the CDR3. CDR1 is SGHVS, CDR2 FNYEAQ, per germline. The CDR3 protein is CASSRGGDVGYTF. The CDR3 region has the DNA TGTGCCAGCTCCCGGGGAGGTGATGTGGGCTACACCTTC. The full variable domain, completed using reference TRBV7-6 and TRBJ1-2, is GAGVSQSPRYKVTKRGQDVALRCDPISGHVSLYWYRQALGQGPEFLTYFNYEAQQDKSGLPNDRFSAERPEGSISTLTIQRTEQRDSAMYRCASSRGGDVGYTFGSGTRLTVV.

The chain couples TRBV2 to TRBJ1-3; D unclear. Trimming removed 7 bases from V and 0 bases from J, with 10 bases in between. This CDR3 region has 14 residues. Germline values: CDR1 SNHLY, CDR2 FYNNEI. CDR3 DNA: TGTGCCAGCAATGTGGGGTACTCTGGAAACACCATATATTTT. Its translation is CASNVGYSGNTIYF.

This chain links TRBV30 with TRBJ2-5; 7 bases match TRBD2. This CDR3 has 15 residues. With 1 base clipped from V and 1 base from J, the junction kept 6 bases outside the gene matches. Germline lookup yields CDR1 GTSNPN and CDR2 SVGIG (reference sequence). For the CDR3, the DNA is TGTGCCTGGAGTGGGGGGGGAGGCTTCCAAGAGACCCAGTACTTC. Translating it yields CAWSGGGGFQETQYF.

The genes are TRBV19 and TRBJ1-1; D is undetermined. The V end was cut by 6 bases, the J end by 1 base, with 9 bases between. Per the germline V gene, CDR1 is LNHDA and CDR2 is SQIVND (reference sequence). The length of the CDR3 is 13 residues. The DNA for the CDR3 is TGTGCCAGTAGCCTTAGTCCGAACACTGAAGCTTTCTTT. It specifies CASSLSPNTEAFF.

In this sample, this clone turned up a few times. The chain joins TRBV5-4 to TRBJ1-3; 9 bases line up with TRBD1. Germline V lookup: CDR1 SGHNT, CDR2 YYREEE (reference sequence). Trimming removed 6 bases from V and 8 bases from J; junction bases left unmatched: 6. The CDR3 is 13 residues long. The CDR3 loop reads CASKLDRGDTIYF. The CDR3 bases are TGTGCCAGCAAGCTGGACAGGGGTGACACCATATATTTT.